This T cell receptor (beta chain) was sequenced in a study of T-cell memory formation after mild COVID-19. There are a few counts of this clonotype. Its antigen is unknown. This CDR3 comprises 15 residues. Germline values: CDR1 SGHRS, CDR2 YFSETQ. V was clipped by 1 base and J by 2 bases, with 11 bases between them. Constant-segment primers were used for 5'RACE, and the resulting TCR alpha and TCR beta cDNA libraries carried sample barcodes and UMIs. TCRdb reprocessed the 5' RACE reads via MiXCR and lists one record per CDR3 protein. The sample carries a few hundred thousand distinct CDR3 sequences, about 15% recorded once. Study-wide results and limits: The second-wave clones peaking on day 37 were not confirmed as SARS-CoV-2-specific.

Sequences were obtained from PBMCs or a T cell subset sorted from them (not recorded which). V usage is TRBV5-1 and J usage is TRBJ2-3; D is perhaps TRBD1 (5 bases). This sequence originates from a man younger than 35 who had mild COVID-19 (a few samples of this study predate the infection). Cell type and time point are not known. The CDR3 DNA is TGCGCCAGCAGCTTGCAAGGGGTGACCACAGATACGCAGTATTTT. It codes for CASSLQGVTTDTQYF.